Included here is one T cell receptor (beta chain) sequence, with context. No antigen is known for it. This sample was taken from a study of T cell repertoires in cytomegalovirus infection. TCRdb recomputed calls from the reads with MiXCR, one row per CDR3 protein. Of 450,000 to 550,000 distinct CDR3 sequences in the sample, 40% to 50% were seen once. Germline lookup yields CDR1 MNHNS and CDR2 SASEGT. Trimming removed 3 bases from V and 5 bases from J, with 8 bases in between. This CDR3 has 13 amino acids. V gene TRBV6-1 combines with J gene TRBJ2-4; D is uncertain. The sequence was collected from a human donor in good health (CMV status not recorded). Some clones in this sample may be carry-over from other donors' samples. Sequenced here: cultured PBMCs, sampled from culture after CMV antigen stimulation. The DNA for the CDR3 is TGTGCCAGCAGTGATTTGGCAGAAAACATTCAGTACTTC. Translated: CASSDLAENIQYF.